This T cell receptor (beta chain) was recovered during a study of regulatory T cells in long-lasting Graves disease. Broader study findings: Since the sample size was small, accuracy may have been reduced.

For TCR beta, libraries came from iRepertoire HTBI primers and Arm-PCR of CDR3 regions. TCRdb called the multiplex PCR reads again in MiXCR, with one record for every CDR3 protein. Of some 500,000 distinct CDR3 sequences listed, approximately 13% are singletons. This clonotype was recorded many times. The antigen remains unidentified. The germline V gene has CDR1 SEHNR and CDR2 FQNEAQ (reference sequence). V was cut by 5 bases and J by 3 bases, with 13 bases left in between. CDR3 length: 14 amino acids. Stated time point: newly diagnosed GD, antithyroid drugs for less than 3 months. PBMC RNA was the source of the TCR library. These data were likewise used in another study, on T cells in Graves' hyperthyroidism and ophthalmopathy. From that second work: Most thyroid clonotypes with frequency above 0.001 were detected in blood.

The clonotype comes from a man aged 30 to 45 with Graves disease. The source was peripheral blood mononuclear cells (PBMCs), collected at new diagnosis, from a patient treated with antithyroid drugs. The chain combines TRBV7-9 with TRBJ2-5; D may be TRBD2 (6 bases). The CDR3 sequence: CASSPRDVEETQYF. For the CDR3, the DNA is TGTGCCAGCAGCCCGCGGGACGTCGAAGAGACCCAGTACTTC.